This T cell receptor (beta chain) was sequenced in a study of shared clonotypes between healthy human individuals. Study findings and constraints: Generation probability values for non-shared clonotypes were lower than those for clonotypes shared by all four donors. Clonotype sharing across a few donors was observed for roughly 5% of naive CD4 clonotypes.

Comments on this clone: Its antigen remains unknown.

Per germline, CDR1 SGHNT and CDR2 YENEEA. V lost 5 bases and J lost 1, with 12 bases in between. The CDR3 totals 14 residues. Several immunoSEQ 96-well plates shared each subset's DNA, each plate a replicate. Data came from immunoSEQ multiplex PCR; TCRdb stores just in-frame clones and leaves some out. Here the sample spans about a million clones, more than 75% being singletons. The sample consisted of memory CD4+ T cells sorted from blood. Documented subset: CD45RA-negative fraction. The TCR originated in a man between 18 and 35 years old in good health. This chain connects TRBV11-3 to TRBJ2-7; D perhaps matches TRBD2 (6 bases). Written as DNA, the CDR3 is TGTGCCAGCAGCGGGGGGACGGCTTCCTACGAGCAGTACTTC. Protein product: CASSGGTASYEQYF.